The clone carrying this T cell receptor beta chain has a single count. Its specificity is unknown. The use of a sample-barcoded 5' primer and a J-beta primer mix characterized a second PCR of 7 to 11 cycles. From the 5' RACE reads, TCRdb called clonotypes with MiXCR, one entry per CDR3 protein. The top ten clones hold roughly 22% of a sample with 600,000 to 1,000,000 distinct CDR3 sequences, 58% of them seen once. This specimen belongs to a study of blood T cells in healthy people across ages. Study-wide points: Long-lived and aged donors differed, with more naive CD4+ cells and higher diversity in the long-lived.

Per germline, CDR1 SGHTA and CDR2 FQGTGA. This CDR3 spans 17 amino acids. V dropped 1 base and J dropped 3 bases, with 13 bases sitting between them. The sequencing sample was made of blood. The rearrangement joins TRBV7-3 to TRBJ2-6; no clear D. The origin of this receptor is a man younger than 45 in good health. The DNA of the CDR3 is TGTGCCAGCAGCTTAAGCAGGCCAACGGGTGGGGCCAACGTCCTGACTTTC. As protein: CASSLSRPTGGANVLTF.